Each of the 32 T cell receptor beta chains below was sequenced from the same sample in a study of vaccination and CD4 T cells after COVID-19. Cultured CD4+ T-cell DNA underwent Oncomine TCR Beta short-read sequencing. TCRdb re-called the PCR reads through MiXCR, storing one row per CDR3 protein. The sample records 13,000 or so distinct CDR3 sequences, about 50% being singletons. Treatment reported: roughly 11-day PBMC culture with coronavirus spike peptide pools or control peptides (ViraFEST assay). Their antigens are not known. Sequenced input: CD4+ T cells from blood, cultured in vitro. The receptors derive from a human donor who had recovered from COVID-19.

The sample holds a few counts of this clonotype. V gene TRBV6-5 combines with J gene TRBJ1-1; D unresolved. Per germline, CDR1 MNHEY and CDR2 SVGAGI. With 2 bases removed from V and 8 bases from J, the gap between germline ends came to 9 bases. The CDR3 totals 12 residues. CDR3 in amino acids: CASSYGGSEAFF. CDR3 nucleotides: TGTGCCAGCAGTTACGGCGGATCGGAAGCTTTCTTT.

V gene TRBV7-9 combines with J gene TRBJ2-7, with 7 bases matching TRBD1. The CDR3 runs 15 residues. After removal of 4 bases from V and 3 bases from J, the junction contained 9 bases not matched to a gene. Germline V CDR1 and CDR2: SEHNR, FQNEAQ (reference sequence). The chain's CDR3 is CASSSYRDRGYEQYF. The CDR3 nucleotides read TGTGCCAGCAGCTCTTACCGGGACAGAGGCTACGAGCAGTACTTC.

The rearrangement joins TRBV11-2 to TRBJ2-1, with TRBD1 matching 9 bases. V lost 5 bases to trimming and J lost 11 bases; unmatched junction nucleotides: 7. Germline CDR1 SGHAT, CDR2 FQNNGV. The CDR3 has 13 amino acids. This CDR3 is CASSPTGQGKQFF. CDR3 nucleotide sequence: TGTGCCAGCAGCCCCACGGGACAGGGAAAGCAGTTCTTC.

The gene calls are TRBV30 and TRBJ1-2, with no clear D. This CDR3 comprises 12 residues. CDR1 is GTSNPN, CDR2 SVGIG, per germline (reference sequence). V dropped 1 base and J dropped 7 bases, with 10 bases sitting between them. CDR3 nucleotides: TGTGCCTGGAGTGCTGGCGGGCCTGGCTACACCTTC. Translated: CAWSAGGPGYTF.

The V gene is TRBV20-1, the J gene TRBJ2-5; 12 positions agree with TRBD2. This CDR3 spans 14 amino acids. Germline loops: CDR1 DFQATT, CDR2 SNEGSKA (reference sequence). Germline trimming cut 5 bases from V and 5 bases from J; bases unmatched to any gene: 6. The CDR3 DNA reads TGCAGTGCTGGAACTAGCGGGAGGTGGGAGACCCAGTACTTC. As protein: CSAGTSGRWETQYF.

The chain joins TRBV7-9 to TRBJ2-1; 9 bases fit TRBD1. Germline CDR1 SEHNR, CDR2 FQNEAQ (reference sequence). Unmatched junction bases numbered 7, after V lost 3 bases and J lost 10 bases. The CDR3 consists of 14 residues. Here the CDR3 reads CASSLAGQGLEQFF. CDR3 DNA: TGTGCCAGCAGCTTGGCGGGACAGGGACTGGAGCAGTTCTTC.

The chain is built from TRBV5-1 and TRBJ2-5; possible D gene TRBD2, 5 bases. The germline V gene encodes CDR1 SGHRS and CDR2 YFSETQ. CDR3 length equals 13 residues. Trimming took 5 bases from V and 5 from J, leaving 13 bases between them. The CDR3 nucleotides read TGCGCCAGCAGTCGCGGACTCCGGGAGACCCAGTACTTC. Its protein product is CASSRGLRETQYF. The full variable domain, its missing parts supplied by reference TRBV5-1 and TRBJ2-5, is KAGVTQTPRYLIKTRGQQVTLSCSPISGHRSVSWYQQTPGQGLQFLFEYFSETQRNKGNFPGRFSGRQFSNSRSEMNVSTLELGDSALYLCASSRGLRETQYFGPGTRLLVL.

This clonotype occurred a few times. V usage is TRBV24-1 and J usage is TRBJ1-5; TRBD1 aligns across 7 bases. CDR1 and CDR2 (germline): KGHDR, SFDVKD. Unmatched junction bases numbered 5, after V lost 4 bases and J lost 3 bases. This CDR3 spans 15 amino acids. The CDR3 protein is CATSDGGQHNQPQHF. The CDR3 DNA reads TGTGCCACCAGTGACGGGGGACAGCACAATCAGCCCCAGCATTTT.

This rearrangement joins TRBV7-3 to TRBJ1-1; D is undetermined. This CDR3 region has 15 residues. CDR1 is SGHTA, CDR2 FQGTGA, per germline. Trimming cost V 0 bases and J 7 bases, with 15 bases left between them. This chain's CDR3 is CASSLTRRGGLEAFF. CDR3 DNA sequence: TGTGCCAGCAGCTTAACCCGCAGAGGAGGCCTTGAAGCTTTCTTT.

The chain combines TRBV24-1 with TRBJ2-1, with TRBD2 matching over 11 bases. The CDR3 is made up of 17 amino acids. The J segment lost 0 bases and the V segment lost 5 bases, leaving 5 bases of the junction unmatched. CDR1 is KGHDR, CDR2 SFDVKD, per germline. The CDR3: CATSAQTSGVSYNEQFF. The CDR3 nucleotides read TGTGCCACCAGTGCCCAGACTAGCGGGGTCTCCTACAATGAGCAGTTCTTC.

This clonotype showed up just a few times. The V and J genes are TRBV4-1 and TRBJ1-2; TRBD1 aligns across 9 bases. Per the germline V gene, CDR1 is MGHRA and CDR2 is YSYEKL. The CDR3 consists of 17 residues. Germline trimming cut 4 bases from V and 6 bases from J; bases unmatched to any gene: 15. CDR3 amino acids: CASSLTPTGTGRDGYTF. The CDR3 DNA sequence: TGCGCCAGCAGCCTAACACCTACCGGGACAGGGAGGGATGGCTACACCTTC.

V and J are TRBV5-8 and TRBJ2-2; D gene unclear. The CDR3 totals 13 residues. Trimming shortened V by 4 bases and J by 4 bases, and 8 bases separated the two germline ends. CDR1 and CDR2 from the germline V gene are SGHTS and YDEGEE. CDR3 DNA: TGTGCCAGCAGCAGTTGGAGCACCGGGGAGCTGTTTTTT. Residues: CASSSWSTGELFF.

The genes are TRBV28 and TRBJ2-5, with D unresolved. Trimming shortened V by 5 bases and J by 3 bases, and 10 bases separated the two germline ends. The CDR3 sequence is 13 residues long. Germline V gene data show CDR1 as MDHEN and CDR2 as SYDVKM. The CDR3 sequence is CASSRNAEETQYF. The CDR3, as DNA: TGTGCCAGCAGTCGAAACGCGGAAGAGACCCAGTACTTC. Full variable domain (remainder filled in from reference TRBV28 and TRBJ2-5): DVKVTQSSRYLVKRTGEKVFLECVQDMDHENMFWYRQDPGLGLRLIYFSYDVKMKEKGDIPEGYSVSREKKERFSLILESASTNQTSMYLCASSRNAEETQYFGPGTRLLVL.

There are a few counts of this clonotype. This chain links TRBV12-3 or TRBV12-4 with TRBJ1-2; perhaps TRBD1 as D (5 bases). Deletions cut 7 bases from V and 7 bases from J, with 22 bases between. The CDR3 loop spans 15 amino acids. Written as DNA, the CDR3 is TGTGCCAGCATCCAAGGCAGCTCTGGGGGAATTGGCTACACCTTC. Its protein product is CASIQGSSGGIGYTF.

The V gene is TRBV6-1, the J gene TRBJ1-6, with D perhaps TRBD1 (5 bases). This CDR3 spans 14 amino acids. Germline V lookup: CDR1 MNHNS, CDR2 SASEGT. V lost 3 bases and J 7 bases, leaving 10 bases between the germline ends. DNA of the CDR3: TGTGCCAGCAGTGAGGGACTGAACAATTCACCCCTCCACTTT. Amino acids: CASSEGLNNSPLHF.

This chain joins TRBV10-3 and TRBJ2-3; D is unresolved. The ends were cut back, 2 bases at V and 2 bases at J, with 14 bases in the middle. This CDR3 is built from 16 residues. CDR1 is ENHRY and CDR2 is SYGVKD in the germline V gene. The DNA for the CDR3 is TGTGCCATCAGTGAGAATCTTCCGGCTCTCACAGATACGCAGTATTTT. As protein: CAISENLPALTDTQYF.

V is TRBV11-3 and J is TRBJ2-2, with 7 bases identical to TRBD2. With V trimmed by 2 bases and J by 3 bases, 9 bases remained unmatched. This CDR3 is built from 17 residues. Germline assignment: CDR1 SGHNT and CDR2 YENEEA. CDR3 protein: CASSLYWRAGDTGELFF. The CDR3 coding sequence is TGTGCCAGCAGCTTATATTGGAGGGCGGGGGACACCGGGGAGCTGTTTTTT.

V gene TRBV19 combines with J gene TRBJ1-1, with TRBD1 matching over 8 bases. From germline, CDR1 is LNHDA and CDR2 SQIVND (reference sequence). This CDR3 has 14 amino acids. V shed 7 bases and J 1 base; nucleotides not matched to a gene: 5. Written as DNA, the CDR3 is TGTGCCAGTACTTCGACAGGGGAGAACACTGAAGCTTTCTTT. As protein: CASTSTGENTEAFF.

The chain has TRBV23-1 and TRBJ2-7; maybe TRBD1 (6 bases). TRBV23-1 is designated an ORF whose function remains uncertain. Trimming left V 4 bases short and J 5 bases short, with 15 bases between. This CDR3 contains 14 residues. The CDR3 sequence is CASSLPARGNEQYF. CDR3 bases: TGCGCCAGCAGTCTCCCCGCGAGGGGGAACGAGCAGTACTTC.

This chain links TRBV6-4 with TRBJ2-6; weak D call: TRBD2 (5 bases). Germline lookup yields CDR1 MRHNA and CDR2 SNTAGT. Trimming removed 2 bases from V and 0 bases from J, with 5 bases in between. This CDR3 has 15 amino acids. CDR3: CASSDDYSGANVLTF. The CDR3 DNA is TGTGCCAGCAGTGACGACTACTCTGGGGCCAACGTCCTGACTTTC.

The genes are TRBV12-3 or TRBV12-4 and TRBJ1-5; D might be TRBD1 (5 bases). The CDR3 runs to 14 residues. V lost 10 bases, J lost 4 bases, and 17 bases lay in between. The chain's CDR3 is CAIQRGSGNQPQHF. In DNA, the CDR3 is TGTGCCATTCAGCGGGGGTCGGGGAATCAGCCCCAGCATTTT.

J is TRBJ2-1 and V is TRBV20-1, with TRBD2 as a possible D gene (6 bases). V lost 3 bases to trimming and J lost 4 bases, with 19 bases between them. This CDR3 region has 16 residues. Germline V gene lookup returns CDR1 DFQATT and CDR2 SNEGSKA (reference sequence). This chain's CDR3 is CSASSPGLYNYNEQFF. CDR3 bases: TGCAGTGCTAGCTCTCCGGGACTCTATAATTACAATGAGCAGTTCTTC.

This chain uses TRBV20-1 with TRBJ2-1, with 11 bases fitting TRBD2. Per germline, CDR1 DFQATT and CDR2 SNEGSKA (reference sequence). V was pared by 5 bases and J by 8 bases, with 11 bases of the junction left unmatched. The CDR3 is 15 residues long. The CDR3 DNA reads TGCAGTGCTTCCGGGACTAGCGGAAGAGGCGATGAGCAGTTCTTC. Translating it yields CSASGTSGRGDEQFF.

V usage is TRBV2 and J usage is TRBJ1-2, with D unresolved. V lost 4 bases to trimming and J lost 1 base, with 4 bases between them. Germline V gives CDR1 SNHLY, CDR2 FYNNEI. This CDR3 has 12 amino acids. CDR3 loop: CASSGNNYGYTF. CDR3 in DNA: TGTGCCAGCAGTGGGAATAACTATGGCTACACCTTC.

The rearrangement joins TRBV12-3 or TRBV12-4 to TRBJ1-2, with D hard to call. CDR3 length: 13 residues. Trimming left V 5 bases short and J 2 bases short, with 9 bases between. The CDR3, as DNA: TGTGCCAGCAGTCCGTGGGTGAACTATGGCTACACCTTC. Amino acid sequence: CASSPWVNYGYTF.

This rearrangement joins TRBV5-4 to TRBJ2-1, with a possible D match to TRBD2 (6 bases). This CDR3 comprises 15 residues. V lost 4 bases and J lost 9, with 20 bases in between. CDR1 SGHNT and CDR2 YYREEE come from the germline V gene (reference sequence). CDR3 region: CASSAGSWRGGEQFF. The DNA for the CDR3 is TGTGCCAGCAGCGCCGGGAGTTGGCGAGGTGGTGAGCAGTTCTTC.

The chain uses TRBV20-1 and TRBJ1-2, with 9 bases aligning to TRBD1. The trim removed 5 bases at V and 3 bases at J, leaving 10 bases unmatched. CDR1 DFQATT and CDR2 SNEGSKA come from the germline V gene (reference sequence). The CDR3 length is 15 residues. In DNA form, the CDR3 reads TGCAGTGCTCACATCGGGGACAGGGCGGACTATGGCTACACCTTC. The encoded protein is CSAHIGDRADYGYTF.

This clonotype was counted between two and nine times. The V gene is TRBV24-1, the J gene TRBJ2-3, with 7 bases fitting TRBD1. Germline V gene lookup returns CDR1 KGHDR and CDR2 SFDVKD. There are 14 residues in the CDR3. V trimming: 3 bases; J trimming: 6 bases; junction bases outside the gene matches: 5. Written as DNA, the CDR3 is TGTGCCACCAGTGATAGGACAGGACTCGATACGCAGTATTTT. Amino acids: CATSDRTGLDTQYF.

CDR3 protein: CASSTAVATGELFF. The DNA of the CDR3 is TGTGCCAGTAGTACCGCCGTAGCCACCGGGGAGCTGTTTTTT. The chain is built from TRBV19 and TRBJ2-2, with unresolved D. Trimming took off 4 bases at V and 4 bases at J, with 10 bases between the two ends. The CDR3 is made up of 14 amino acids. CDR1 and CDR2 (germline): LNHDA, SQIVND (reference sequence). The variable domain in full, with the rest retrieved from reference TRBV19 and TRBJ2-2, is DGGITQSPKYLFRKEGQNVTLSCEQNLNHDAMYWYRQDPGQGLRLIYYSQIVNDFQKGDIAEGYSVSREKKESFPLTVTSAQKNPTAFYLCASSTAVATGELFFGEGSRLTVL.

The chain has TRBV24-1 and TRBJ2-1; TRBD1 or TRBD2 may be the D gene (5 bases each). Trimming removed 4 bases at V and 0 bases at J, with 18 bases between. This CDR3 comprises 18 residues. Germline V lookup: CDR1 KGHDR, CDR2 SFDVKD. The CDR3 region is CATSDTLRGLSSYNEQFF. The CDR3 coding sequence is TGTGCCACCAGTGACACCCTACGGGGCTTGAGCTCCTACAATGAGCAGTTCTTC.

The chain links TRBV21-1 to TRBJ1-1. TRBV21-1 is listed as a pseudogene. The CDR3 is made up of 17 amino acids. CDR3 loop: CASSKEGGVIGNTEAFF. The CDR3, as DNA: TGTGCCAGCAGCAAAGAGGGAGGTGTTATCGGGAACACTGAAGCTTTCTTT.

The chain is built from TRBV5-1 and TRBJ2-2; D unresolved. V was trimmed by 5 bases and J by 0 bases, leaving 8 bases between them. The germline CDR1 and CDR2 sequences are SGHRS and YFSETQ. This CDR3 has 14 amino acids. CDR3 nucleotides: TGCGCCAGCAGACCCCCAACGAACACCGGGGAGCTGTTTTTT. Amino acid sequence: CASRPPTNTGELFF.